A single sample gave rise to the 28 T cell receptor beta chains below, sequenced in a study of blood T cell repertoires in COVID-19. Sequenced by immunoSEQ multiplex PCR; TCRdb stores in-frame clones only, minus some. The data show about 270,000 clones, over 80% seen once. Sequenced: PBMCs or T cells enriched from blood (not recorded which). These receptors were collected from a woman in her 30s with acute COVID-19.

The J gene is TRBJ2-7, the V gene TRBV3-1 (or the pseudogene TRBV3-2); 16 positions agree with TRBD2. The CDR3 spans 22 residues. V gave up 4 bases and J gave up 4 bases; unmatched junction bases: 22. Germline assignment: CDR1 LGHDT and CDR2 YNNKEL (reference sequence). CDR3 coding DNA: TGTGCCAGCAGCCGGACACTGACCGGGACTAGCGGGAGGGGCTTATTTTCTTACGAGCAGTACTTC. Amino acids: CASSRTLTGTSGRGLFSYEQYF.

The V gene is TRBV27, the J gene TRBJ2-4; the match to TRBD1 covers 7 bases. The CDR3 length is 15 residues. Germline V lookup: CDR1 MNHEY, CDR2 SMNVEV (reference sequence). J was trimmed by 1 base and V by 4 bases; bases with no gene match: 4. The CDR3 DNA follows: TGTGCCAGCAGTTGGACAGGTTGGGCCAAAAACATTCAGTACTTC. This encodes CASSWTGWAKNIQYF.

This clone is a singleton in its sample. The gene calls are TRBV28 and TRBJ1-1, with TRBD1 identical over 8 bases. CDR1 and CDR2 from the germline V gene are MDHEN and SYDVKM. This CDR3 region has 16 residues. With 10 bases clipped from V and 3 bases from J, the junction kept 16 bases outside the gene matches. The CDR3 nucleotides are TGTGCCACCCGGCCAGGGACAGGTCCTTTGGACACTGAAGCTTTCTTT. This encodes CATRPGTGPLDTEAFF.

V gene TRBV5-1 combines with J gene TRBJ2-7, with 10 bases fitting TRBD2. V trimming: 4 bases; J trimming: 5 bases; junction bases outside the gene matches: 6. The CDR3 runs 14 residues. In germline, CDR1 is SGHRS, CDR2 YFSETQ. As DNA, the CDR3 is TGCGCCAGCAGCGGTGGACTAGCGGACGACGAGCAGTACTTC. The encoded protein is CASSGGLADDEQYF.

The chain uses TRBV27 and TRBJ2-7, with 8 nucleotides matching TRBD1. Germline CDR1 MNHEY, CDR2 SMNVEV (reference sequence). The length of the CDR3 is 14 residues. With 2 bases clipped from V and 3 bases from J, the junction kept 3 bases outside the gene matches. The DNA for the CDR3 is TGTGCCAGCAGTTTAAATGACAGGGGCTACGAGCAGTACTTC. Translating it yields CASSLNDRGYEQYF.

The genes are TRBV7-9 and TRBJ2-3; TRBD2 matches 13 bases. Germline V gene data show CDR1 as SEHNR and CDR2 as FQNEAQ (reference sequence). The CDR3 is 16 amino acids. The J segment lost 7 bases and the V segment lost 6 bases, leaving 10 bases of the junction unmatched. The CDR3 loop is CASSPTSGRSGYTQYF. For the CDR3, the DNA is TGTGCCAGCAGTCCGACTAGCGGGAGGAGTGGATATACGCAGTATTTT.

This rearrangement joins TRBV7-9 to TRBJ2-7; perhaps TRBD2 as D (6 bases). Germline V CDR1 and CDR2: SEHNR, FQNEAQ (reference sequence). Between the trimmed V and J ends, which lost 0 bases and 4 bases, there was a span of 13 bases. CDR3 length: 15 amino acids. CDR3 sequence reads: CASSLASGLKYEQYF. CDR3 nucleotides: TGTGCCAGCAGCTTAGCTTCGGGACTGAAATACGAGCAGTACTTC.

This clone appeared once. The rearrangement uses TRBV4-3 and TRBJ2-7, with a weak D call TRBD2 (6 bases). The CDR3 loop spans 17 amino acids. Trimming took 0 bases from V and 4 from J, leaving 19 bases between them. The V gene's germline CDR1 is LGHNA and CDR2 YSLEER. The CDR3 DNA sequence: TGCGCCAGCAGCCAAGAGCCCCGGGGCGGGATCAGTTACGAGCAGTACTTC. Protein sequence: CASSQEPRGGISYEQYF.

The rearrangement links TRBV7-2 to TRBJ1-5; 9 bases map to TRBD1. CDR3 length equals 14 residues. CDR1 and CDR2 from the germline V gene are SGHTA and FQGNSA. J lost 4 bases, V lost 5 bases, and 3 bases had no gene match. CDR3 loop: CASSGQGLNQPQHF. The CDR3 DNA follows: TGTGCCAGCAGCGGACAGGGGCTAAATCAGCCCCAGCATTTT.

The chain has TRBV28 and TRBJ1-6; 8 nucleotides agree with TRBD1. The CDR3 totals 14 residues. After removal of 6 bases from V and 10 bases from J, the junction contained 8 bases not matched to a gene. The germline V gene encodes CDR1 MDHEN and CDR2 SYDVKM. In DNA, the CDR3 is TGTGCCAGCAGACTCGGACAGGGCCTCTCACCCCTCCACTTT. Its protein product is CASRLGQGLSPLHF. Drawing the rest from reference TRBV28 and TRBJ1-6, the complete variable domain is DVKVTQSSRYLVKRTGEKVFLECVQDMDHENMFWYRQDPGLGLRLIYFSYDVKMKEKGDIPEGYSVSREKKERFSLILESASTNQTSMYLCASRLGQGLSPLHFGNGTRLTVT.

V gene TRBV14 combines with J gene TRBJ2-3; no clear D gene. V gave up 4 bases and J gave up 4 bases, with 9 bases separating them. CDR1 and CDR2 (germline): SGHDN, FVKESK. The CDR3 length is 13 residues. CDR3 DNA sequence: TGTGCCAGCAGCCGCACTAATCCAGATACGCAGTATTTT. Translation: CASSRTNPDTQYF.

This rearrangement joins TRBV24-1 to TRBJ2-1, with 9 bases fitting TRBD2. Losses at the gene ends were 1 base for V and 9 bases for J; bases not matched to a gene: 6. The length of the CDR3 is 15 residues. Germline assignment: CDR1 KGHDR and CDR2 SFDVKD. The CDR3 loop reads CATSDFAGGPGEQFF. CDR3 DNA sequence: TGTGCCACCAGTGATTTCGCGGGAGGGCCTGGTGAGCAGTTCTTC.

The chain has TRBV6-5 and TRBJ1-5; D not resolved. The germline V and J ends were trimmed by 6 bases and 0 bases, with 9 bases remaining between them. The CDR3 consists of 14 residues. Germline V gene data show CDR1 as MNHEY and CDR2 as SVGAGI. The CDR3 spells CASRRAGSNQPQHF. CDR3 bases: TGTGCCAGCAGGAGGGCGGGTAGCAATCAGCCCCAGCATTTT.

CDR3 in DNA: TGTGCCAGCAGCTTAGAAGTGGGAGGGTCCTACAATGAGCAGTTCTTC. Encoded protein: CASSLEVGGSYNEQFF. The V and J genes are TRBV11-2 and TRBJ2-1, with 7 positions matching TRBD2. The CDR3 loop spans 16 amino acids. Germline assignment: CDR1 SGHAT and CDR2 FQNNGV. The V segment lost 0 bases and the J segment 1 base; nucleotides outside the gene matches: 3.

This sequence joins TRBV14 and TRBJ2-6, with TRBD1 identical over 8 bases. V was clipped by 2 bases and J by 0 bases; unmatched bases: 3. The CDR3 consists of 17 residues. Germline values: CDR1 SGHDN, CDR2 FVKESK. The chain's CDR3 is CASSQRTGFSGANVLTF. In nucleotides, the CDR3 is TGTGCCAGCAGCCAAAGGACAGGGTTCTCTGGGGCCAACGTCCTGACTTTC.

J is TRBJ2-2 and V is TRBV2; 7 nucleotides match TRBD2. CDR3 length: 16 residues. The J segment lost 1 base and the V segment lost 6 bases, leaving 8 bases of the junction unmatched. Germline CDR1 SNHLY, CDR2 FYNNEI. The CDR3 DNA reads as TGTGCCAGCAGCCCACCGGGACTACAGAACACCGGGGAGCTGTTTTTT. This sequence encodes CASSPPGLQNTGELFF. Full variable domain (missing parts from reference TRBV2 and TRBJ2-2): EPEVTQTPSHQVTQMGQEVILRCVPISNHLYFYWYRQILGQKVEFLVSFYNNEISEKSEIFDDQFSVERPDGSNFTLKIRSTKLEDSAMYFCASSPPGLQNTGELFFGEGSRLTVL.

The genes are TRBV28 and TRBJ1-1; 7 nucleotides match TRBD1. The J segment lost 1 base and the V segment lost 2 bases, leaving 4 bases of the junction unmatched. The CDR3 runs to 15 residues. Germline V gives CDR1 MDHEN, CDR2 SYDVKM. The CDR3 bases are TGTGCCAGCAGTTTAGGGCAGGGGGGGAACACTGAAGCTTTCTTT. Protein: CASSLGQGGNTEAFF. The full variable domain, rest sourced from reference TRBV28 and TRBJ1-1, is DVKVTQSSRYLVKRTGEKVFLECVQDMDHENMFWYRQDPGLGLRLIYFSYDVKMKEKGDIPEGYSVSREKKERFSLILESASTNQTSMYLCASSLGQGGNTEAFFGQGTRLTVV.

This CDR3 is CASSYGAGGLEEQYF. The CDR3 nucleotides read TGTGCCAGCAGTTACGGGGCGGGAGGGCTGGAAGAGCAGTACTTC. V usage is TRBV6-2 or TRBV6-3 and J usage is TRBJ2-7; 9 bases align to TRBD2. Per germline, CDR1 MNHEY and CDR2 SVGEGT. The CDR3 consists of 15 residues. V shed 2 bases, J shed 7 bases, and the junction held 9 bases outside the gene matches.

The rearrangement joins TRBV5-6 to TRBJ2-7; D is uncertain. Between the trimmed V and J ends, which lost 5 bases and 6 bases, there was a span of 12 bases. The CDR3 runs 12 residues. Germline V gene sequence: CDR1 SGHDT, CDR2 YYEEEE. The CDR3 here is CASSWSTGEQYF. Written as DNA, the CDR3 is TGTGCCAGCAGTTGGTCAACGGGCGAGCAGTACTTC.

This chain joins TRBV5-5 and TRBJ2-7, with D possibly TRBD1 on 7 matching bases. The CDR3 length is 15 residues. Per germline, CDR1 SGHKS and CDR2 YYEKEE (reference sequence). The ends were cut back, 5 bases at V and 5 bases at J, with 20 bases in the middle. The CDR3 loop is CASRERGTDLNEQYF. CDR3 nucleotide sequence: TGTGCCAGCAGGGAACGGGGGACAGATCTGAACGAGCAGTACTTC.

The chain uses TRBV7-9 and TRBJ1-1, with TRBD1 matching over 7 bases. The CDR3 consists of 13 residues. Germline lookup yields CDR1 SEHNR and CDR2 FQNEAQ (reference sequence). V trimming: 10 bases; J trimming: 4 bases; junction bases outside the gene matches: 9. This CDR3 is CATLGGLGTEAFF. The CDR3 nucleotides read TGTGCCACCCTAGGGGGCCTGGGCACTGAAGCTTTCTTT.

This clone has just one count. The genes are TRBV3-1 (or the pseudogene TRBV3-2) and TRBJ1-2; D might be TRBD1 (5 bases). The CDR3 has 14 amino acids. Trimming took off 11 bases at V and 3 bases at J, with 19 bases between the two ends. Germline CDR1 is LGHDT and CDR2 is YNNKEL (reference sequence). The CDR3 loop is CAASPRGSYYGYTF. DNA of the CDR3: TGTGCCGCCAGCCCGCGGGGCAGCTACTATGGCTACACCTTC.

In DNA, the CDR3 is TGTGCCAGCAGCTTAACCCAGGGCAGCACCTACGAGCAGTACTTC. Amino acids: CASSLTQGSTYEQYF. V usage is TRBV7-3 and J usage is TRBJ2-7; a weak D match, TRBD1 (5 bases). CDR1 SGHTA and CDR2 FQGTGA come from the germline V gene. This CDR3 region has 15 residues. The ends were cut back, 0 bases at V and 2 bases at J, with 11 bases in the middle.

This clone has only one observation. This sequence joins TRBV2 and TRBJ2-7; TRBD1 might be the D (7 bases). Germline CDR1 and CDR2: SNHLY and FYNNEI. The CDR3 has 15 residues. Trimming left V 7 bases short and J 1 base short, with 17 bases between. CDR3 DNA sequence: TGTGCCAGCACCGAGACAGGGAGGCTTTCCTACGAGCAGTACTTC. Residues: CASTETGRLSYEQYF.

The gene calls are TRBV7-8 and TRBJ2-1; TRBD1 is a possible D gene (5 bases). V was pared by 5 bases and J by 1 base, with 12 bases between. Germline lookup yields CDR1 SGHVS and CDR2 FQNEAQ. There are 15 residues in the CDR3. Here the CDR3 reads CASSATVPSYNEQFF. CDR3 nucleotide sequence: TGTGCCAGCAGCGCGACAGTGCCTTCCTACAATGAGCAGTTCTTC.

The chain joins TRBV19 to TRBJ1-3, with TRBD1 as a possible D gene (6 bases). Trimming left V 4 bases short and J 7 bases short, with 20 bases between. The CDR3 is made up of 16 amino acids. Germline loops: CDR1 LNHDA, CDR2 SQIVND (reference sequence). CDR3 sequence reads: CASSKGIGQTSNTIYF. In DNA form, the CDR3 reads TGTGCCAGTAGTAAAGGCATAGGACAGACCAGTAACACCATATATTTT.

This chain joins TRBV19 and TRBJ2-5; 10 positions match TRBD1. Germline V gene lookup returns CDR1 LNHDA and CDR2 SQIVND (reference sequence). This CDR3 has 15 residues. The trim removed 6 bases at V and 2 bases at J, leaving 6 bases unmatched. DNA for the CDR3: TGTGCCAGTAGCTCACCGGACAGGGGGCAAGAGACCCAGTACTTC. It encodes CASSSPDRGQETQYF.

For the CDR3, the DNA is TGTGCCAGCAGTAACACTAGGGCCGGGGAGCTGTTTTTT. Translation: CASSNTRAGELFF. The V and J genes are TRBV2 and TRBJ2-2; TRBD2 might be the D (5 bases). There are 13 residues in the CDR3. V was clipped by 5 bases and J by 6 bases, with 10 bases between them. Germline V gives CDR1 SNHLY, CDR2 FYNNEI.